The sequence of this T cell receptor beta chain was determined in a study of blood T cell repertoires in COVID-19. Overall study: COVID-19 samples collected from the United States, Italy and Spain covered acute and convalescent phases.

CDR3 length: 14 amino acids. Trimming at V came to 8 bases and at J to 2 bases, leaving 6 bases not matched to a gene. CDR1 and CDR2 from the germline V gene are MNHEY and SVGAGI. Original data processing: For nucleated cells, counts were estimated from reference gene primer amplification. Assay: immunoSEQ multiplex PCR; the TCRdb copy retains only in-frame clones and omits some. D and trimming were read from the DNA, whereas the V and J calls and clone size are those reported in that table. The table lists around 180,000 clones, 83% of them singletons, with 1.5% in the top ten. The clonotype was recovered from a human donor in a cohort sampled during active COVID-19. The chain combines TRBV6-5 with TRBJ1-3, with 7 positions matching TRBD1. Sequenced material: peripheral blood. Written as DNA, the CDR3 is TGTGCCAGCGGTACAGGGGACGCTGGAAACACCATATATTTT. As protein: CASGTGDAGNTIYF.